Each of the 24 T cell receptor beta chains below was sequenced from the same sample in a study of cytomegalovirus exposure and HLA in healthy donors. PCR employed 60 Vbeta and 13 Jbeta primers. Profiling relied on immunoSEQ multiplex PCR, and the TCRdb table lists in-frame clones only, not all of them. The sample has around 130,000 clones; around 9% are singletons. The sequenced material came from PBMCs. The receptors come from a man aged 35 to 55 in good health and CMV-seronegative.

The sample holds a few counts of this clone. The CDR3 sequence: CASSPGRRGGDGYTF. The CDR3, as DNA: TGTGCCAGCAGCCCAGGGCGCCGAGGGGGAGATGGCTACACCTTC. This chain joins TRBV13 and TRBJ1-2, with D perhaps matching TRBD1 (6 bases). V was cut by 5 bases and J by 6 bases, with 19 bases left in between. Germline lookup yields CDR1 PRHDT and CDR2 FYEKMQ (reference sequence). The CDR3 contains 15 residues.

This rearrangement joins TRBV19 to TRBJ1-2, with unresolved D. The CDR3 is 9 amino acids. Trimming took 11 bases from V and 7 from J, leaving 8 bases between them. Germline assignment: CDR1 LNHDA and CDR2 SQIVND (reference sequence). Here the CDR3 reads CASRVGYTF. In DNA form, the CDR3 reads TGTGCCTCGAGGGTTGGCTACACCTTC.

This clone was seen more than once but under ten times. The chain links TRBV7-8 to TRBJ1-2; D is perhaps TRBD1 (5 bases). This CDR3 region has 17 residues. V dropped 4 bases and J dropped 1 base, with 19 bases sitting between them. Germline V gives CDR1 SGHVS, CDR2 FQNEAQ. CDR3 DNA sequence: TGTGCCAGCAGCTCGGGGGTGGGGTCAGGTCTTAACTATGGCTACACCTTC. As protein: CASSSGVGSGLNYGYTF.

This clone was observed a few times. The genes are TRBV19 and TRBJ1-2, with 7 nucleotides matching TRBD1. V gave up 4 bases and J gave up 3 bases; unmatched junction bases: 8. Germline CDR1 and CDR2: LNHDA and SQIVND (reference sequence). The CDR3 consists of 15 residues. CDR3 sequence (DNA): TGTGCCAGTAGTACACCGGGACAGAGGCACTATGGCTACACCTTC. Translation gives CASSTPGQRHYGYTF.

This clone came up a few times. The rearrangement joins TRBV19 to TRBJ2-5, with a tentative D call TRBD2 (6 bases). Trimming shortened V by 5 bases and J by 4 bases, and 17 bases separated the two germline ends. CDR3 length: 15 amino acids. The V gene's germline CDR1 is LNHDA and CDR2 SQIVND (reference sequence). This chain's CDR3 is CASSFSGGLRETQYF. The CDR3 nucleotides read TGTGCCAGTAGTTTCTCCGGGGGATTAAGAGAGACCCAGTACTTC.

The rearrangement joins TRBV25-1 to TRBJ2-1; possible D gene TRBD1, 7 bases. Per the germline V gene, CDR1 is MGHDK and CDR2 is SYGVNS. V lost 4 bases to trimming and J lost 9 bases, with 13 bases between them. The CDR3 is made up of 13 amino acids. The CDR3 protein is CASSASQGGEQFF. CDR3 bases: TGTGCCAGCAGTGCTTCTCAGGGGGGTGAGCAGTTCTTC.

In this sample, this clone turned up a few times. The chain joins TRBV6-1 to TRBJ1-5, with a possible D match to TRBD1 (6 bases). Trimming removed 2 bases at V and 6 bases at J, with 8 bases between. This CDR3 has 13 residues. The germline V gene has CDR1 MNHNS and CDR2 SASEGT. Here the CDR3 reads CASSERGGQPQHF. CDR3 in DNA: TGTGCCAGCAGTGAAAGGGGGGGTCAGCCCCAGCATTTT.

This clone was detected a few times. The chain combines TRBV6-1 with TRBJ2-1, with unresolved D. The CDR3 runs to 10 residues. Germline lookup yields CDR1 MNHNS and CDR2 SASEGT. The V and J ends lost 7 bases and 10 bases respectively, with 8 bases between them. CDR3 DNA: TGTGCCAGCACGATGGGCGAGCAGTTCTTC. Residues: CASTMGEQFF.

This clone has only a few counts. The V call is TRBV28, the J call TRBJ1-2, with D maybe TRBD1 (5 bases). CDR1 MDHEN and CDR2 SYDVKM come from the germline V gene. Trimming cost V 8 bases and J 2 bases, with 15 bases left between them. The CDR3 has 14 amino acids. The CDR3 nucleotides read TGTGCCAGCGGGGGGGAGAGACGGAACTATGGCTACACCTTC. Translated, it gives CASGGERRNYGYTF.

This clone was seen a handful of times. V usage is TRBV2 and J usage is TRBJ1-1; tentative D call: TRBD1 (5 bases). The germline V gene has CDR1 SNHLY and CDR2 FYNNEI. Between the trimmed V and J ends, which lost 8 bases and 3 bases, there was a span of 16 bases. This CDR3 region has 14 residues. The CDR3 nucleotides are TGTGCCAGCGCGCCAGGGCGCGGAGACACTGAAGCTTTCTTT. This codes for CASAPGRGDTEAFF.

This clone was seen a handful of times. The same CDR3 also results from other DNA sequences found in this sample. CDR3 nucleotides: TGTGCCAGCAGCGTAGCCGGGGGTAGCACAGATACGCAGTATTTT. Translated: CASSVAGGSTDTQYF. The V and J genes are TRBV9 and TRBJ2-3; D is possibly TRBD2 (6 bases). The CDR3 extends over 15 amino acids. CDR1 and CDR2 (germline): SGDLS, YYNGEE. The V end was cut by 0 bases, the J end by 0 bases, with 8 bases between.

This clone was observed a few times. The chain employs TRBV5-1 and TRBJ1-3, with D maybe TRBD1 (6 bases). CDR3 size: 15 residues. In germline, CDR1 is SGHRS, CDR2 YFSETQ. Trimming removed 3 bases at V and 4 bases at J, with 14 bases between. CDR3 sequence (DNA): TGCGCCAGCAGCTCGCCACAGGGACCCGGAAACACCATATATTTT. Its protein is CASSSPQGPGNTIYF.

As concerns this clone: This specimen includes other DNA sequences encoding the same CDR3. The chain combines TRBV19 with TRBJ1-5; D is perhaps TRBD1 (5 bases). Germline V gene data show CDR1 as LNHDA and CDR2 as SQIVND (reference sequence). The CDR3 sequence is 15 residues long. V was shortened by 6 bases and J by 6 bases, with 18 bases between the two germline ends. In nucleotides, the CDR3 is TGTGCCAGTAGCCCAGAAGACAGATCAAGTCAGCCCCAGCATTTT. Its translation is CASSPEDRSSQPQHF.

V is TRBV5-1 and J is TRBJ2-3; TRBD2 matches 13 bases. The ends lost 4 bases at V and 0 bases at J; junction bases unmatched: 2. The germline CDR1 and CDR2 sequences are SGHRS and YFSETQ. The length of the CDR3 is 16 residues. The chain's CDR3 is CASSLGLAGSTDTQYF. In nucleotides, the CDR3 is TGCGCCAGCAGCCTGGGACTAGCGGGGAGCACAGATACGCAGTATTTT.

In its sample, this clone was seen a few times. CDR3 sequence: CASSVGQGAGELFF. CDR3 nucleotide sequence: TGTGCCAGTAGTGTGGGACAGGGGGCCGGGGAGCTGTTTTTT. This chain joins TRBV19 and TRBJ2-2, with TRBD1 identical over 11 bases. The ends lost 5 bases at V and 6 bases at J; junction bases unmatched: 2. Germline assignment: CDR1 LNHDA and CDR2 SQIVND (reference sequence). The CDR3 extends over 14 amino acids. Combining the CDR3 with reference TRBV19 and TRBJ2-2 gives the whole variable domain DGGITQSPKYLFRKEGQNVTLSCEQNLNHDAMYWYRQDPGQGLRLIYYSQIVNDFQKGDIAEGYSVSREKKESFPLTVTSAQKNPTAFYLCASSVGQGAGELFFGEGSRLTVL.

V is TRBV6-5 and J is TRBJ2-2, with 7 positions matching TRBD2. The CDR3 spans 16 residues. The germline CDR1 and CDR2 sequences are MNHEY and SVGAGI. The V segment lost 0 bases and the J segment 5 bases; nucleotides outside the gene matches: 6. In DNA, the CDR3 is TGTGCCAGCAGTTACTCGCGCGGGGGTAAAACCGGGGAGCTGTTTTTT. Encoded protein: CASSYSRGGKTGELFF.

This rearrangement joins TRBV29-1 to TRBJ1-1; 8 bases agree with TRBD1. V lost 7 bases, J lost 4 bases, and 8 bases stayed unmatched. The CDR3 is 13 residues long. Germline V gene data show CDR1 as SQVTM and CDR2 as ANQGSEA. CDR3 bases: TGCAGCGCCAGTTCGCAGGGGGCCACTGAAGCTTTCTTT. It yields the protein CSASSQGATEAFF. Looking up the rest from reference TRBV29-1 and TRBJ1-1 gives the full variable domain: SAVISQKPSRDICQRGTSLTIQCQVDSQVTMMFWYRQQPGQSLTLIATANQGSEATYESGFVIDKFPISRPNLTFSTLTVSNMSPEDSSIYLCSASSQGATEAFFGQGTRLTVV.

This clone was detected only a few times. The rearrangement uses TRBV19 and TRBJ2-6; TRBD2 agrees at 7 bases. This CDR3 contains 16 residues. Trimming removed 9 bases from V and 0 bases from J; junction bases left unmatched: 8. Germline CDR1 reads LNHDA; CDR2 reads SQIVND (reference sequence). In DNA, the CDR3 is TGTGCCAGCCGGGACTACCCTGACTCTGGGGCCAACGTCCTGACTTTC. It is translated as CASRDYPDSGANVLTF.

The chain links TRBV9 to TRBJ1-6; D gene unclear. The CDR3 runs 14 residues. Germline V CDR1 and CDR2: SGDLS, YYNGEE. V dropped 4 bases and J dropped 4 bases, with 9 bases sitting between them. The CDR3 sequence: CASSPREYNSPLHF. The DNA of the CDR3 is TGTGCCAGCAGCCCCCGGGAGTATAATTCACCCCTCCACTTT. Based on the CDR3 plus reference TRBV9 and TRBJ1-6, the full variable domain is DSGVTQTPKHLITATGQRVTLRCSPRSGDLSVYWYQQSLDQGLQFLIQYYNGEERAKGNILERFSAQQFPDLHSELNLSSLELGDSALYFCASSPREYNSPLHFGNGTRLTVT.

In its sample, this clone was seen a few times. J is TRBJ2-5 and V is TRBV5-1; D is uncertain. The V end lost 4 bases, the J end lost 0 bases, and 4 bases lay between the germline ends. The CDR3 is 12 amino acids. Germline CDR1 SGHRS, CDR2 YFSETQ. In DNA, the CDR3 is TGCGCCAGCAGCCTCGACCAAGAGACCCAGTACTTC. Its translation: CASSLDQETQYF.

There are a few counts of this clone. The rearrangement links TRBV6-6 to TRBJ1-2; maybe TRBD1 (6 bases). Per germline, CDR1 MNHNY and CDR2 SVGAGI (reference sequence). Trimming removed 2 bases from V and 2 bases from J, with 12 bases in between. This CDR3 has 15 residues. The chain's CDR3 is CASSYIAGGNYGYTF. CDR3 DNA sequence: TGTGCCAGCAGTTACATCGCGGGGGGCAACTATGGCTACACCTTC.

The chain combines TRBV5-4 with TRBJ2-1; a weak D match, TRBD2 (6 bases). Germline CDR1 reads SGHNT; CDR2 reads YYREEE (reference sequence). CDR3 size: 15 residues. Trimming stripped 5 bases from V and 4 bases from J, with 16 bases between. The CDR3 nucleotides read TGTGCCAGCAGTCTTAAGAGCGGGTATTACAATGAGCAGTTCTTC. It translates to CASSLKSGYYNEQFF. Complete variable domain (other parts from reference TRBV5-4 and TRBJ2-1): ETGVTQSPTHLIKTRGQQVTLRCSSQSGHNTVSWYQQALGQGPQFIFQYYREEENGRGNFPPRFSGLQFPNYSSELNVNALELDDSALYLCASSLKSGYYNEQFFGPGTRLTVL.

The rearrangement joins TRBV5-1 to TRBJ1-1; D might be TRBD1 (5 bases). Germline lookup yields CDR1 SGHRS and CDR2 YFSETQ. The V gene lost 1 base and the J gene lost 3 bases, with 10 bases spanning the gap. CDR3 length: 14 amino acids. In DNA form, the CDR3 reads TGCGCCAGCAGCTTGTCGGGGGGGTACACTGAAGCTTTCTTT. This codes for CASSLSGGYTEAFF. Based on the CDR3 plus reference TRBV5-1 and TRBJ1-1, the full variable domain is KAGVTQTPRYLIKTRGQQVTLSCSPISGHRSVSWYQQTPGQGLQFLFEYFSETQRNKGNFPGRFSGRQFSNSRSEMNVSTLELGDSALYLCASSLSGGYTEAFFGQGTRLTVV.

The chain recombines TRBV13 with TRBJ1-2; 9 nucleotides line up with TRBD1. Germline V gene lookup returns CDR1 PRHDT and CDR2 FYEKMQ (reference sequence). This CDR3 comprises 15 residues. The J segment lost 0 bases and the V segment lost 4 bases, leaving 3 bases of the junction unmatched. CDR3 residues: CASSYRGLTNYGYTF. The CDR3 DNA reads TGTGCCAGCAGCTACAGGGGGCTGACTAACTATGGCTACACCTTC.